A selection of T cell receptor beta chains follows, all from one sample in a study of T cells in Graves' hyperthyroidism and ophthalmopathy. TCRdb reanalysed the multiplex PCR reads using MiXCR and keeps one entry per CDR3 protein. The data contain about 400,000 distinct CDR3 sequences, 14% to 15% of them singletons. Sequenced material: blood. These receptors originate from a young man with Graves' ophthalmopathy. Each CDR3 is given with its conserved first and last residue. The D gene is left open where the match is weak. The size of a clone is reported for some rows only, either as once, few or many, or as a class for expanded clones.

D gene,clone size,J gene,V gene,CDR3 DNA,CDR3 protein
NA,NA,TRBJ2-3,TRBV4-1,TGCGCCAGCAGCATCCGGGACGGCCCCGATCGGTATTTT,CASSIRDGPDRYF
NA,many,TRBJ1-2,TRBV6-1,TGTGCCAGCATTGGGACGGCCCCACTAGGCTACACCTTC,CASIGTAPLGYTF
NA,many,TRBJ1-5,TRBV3-1,TGTGCCAGCAGCCTAGGACGGGGCAATCAGCCCCAGCATTTT,CASSLGRGNQPQHF
TRBD1,many,TRBJ2-1,TRBV7-3,TGTGCCAGCAGCTCGGGACAGGGAAGATTCCCAGGGTTTATAAATGAGCAGTTCTTC,CASSSGQGRFPGFINEQFF
TRBD1,many,TRBJ2-3,TRBV2,TGTGCCAGCACAGGGGGCTCCCACCGGGCAGATACGCAGTATTTT,CASTGGSHRADTQYF
NA,few,TRBJ1-1,TRBV5-6,TGTGCCAGCAGCTTGCCCCCACTTGGGGGCACTGAAGCTTTCTTT,CASSLPPLGGTEAFF
NA,NA,TRBJ2-7,TRBV27,TGTGCCAGCAGCGCTTGGGGCGAGCAGTACTTC,CASSAWGEQYF
NA,many,TRBJ2-1,TRBV4-1,TGCGCCAGCAGCCAAGGGGCGGGGTTAGGGACTGAGCAGTTCTTC,CASSQGAGLGTEQFF
NA,few,TRBJ1-2,TRBV12-3/TRBV12-4,TGTGCCAGCAGCCCCGGGGCACGGGGCTACACCTTC,CASSPGARGYTF
TRBD1,many,TRBJ2-5,TRBV28,TGTGCCAGCAGCCAAACAGGGGGCCAAGAGACCCAGTACTTC,CASSQTGGQETQYF
NA,many,TRBJ1-2,TRBV6-1,TGTGCCAGCAGGGAGGGCTCGAGTCCAGTTGACACCTTC,CASREGSSPVDTF
NA,many,TRBJ2-2,TRBV9,TGTGCCAGCAGAAGACTGCTCCTATCCGGGGAGCTGTTTTTT,CASRRLLLSGELFF
TRBD2,many,TRBJ2-5,TRBV2,TGTGCCAGCAGGGGGGGACTAGCCGCGGAGACCCAGTACTTC,CASRGGLAAETQYF
NA,many,TRBJ2-1,TRBV18,TGTGCCAGCTCAAAAGGGTCCTACAATGAGCAGTTCTTC,CASSKGSYNEQFF
NA,many,TRBJ2-3,TRBV3-1,TGTGCCAGCAGCCCAAAGAGCTCACGGGGCACAGATACGCAGTATTTT,CASSPKSSRGTDTQYF
NA,many,TRBJ2-2,TRBV11-2,TGTGCCAGCAGCTTAGGATTAAACACCGGGGAGCTGTTTTTT,CASSLGLNTGELFF
TRBD1,many,TRBJ1-5,TRBV12-3/TRBV12-4,TGTGCCAGCAGTTTCACAGGGGAGGGCAATCAGCCCCAGCATTTT,CASSFTGEGNQPQHF
NA,few,TRBJ2-3,TRBV4-1,TGCGCCAGCAGCCAGGCCTTGCCCGGAGATACGCAGTATTTT,CASSQALPGDTQYF
TRBD1,many,TRBJ1-2,TRBV3-1,TGTGCCAGCAGCAACCAGGGGGCCGGCTATGGCTACACCTTC,CASSNQGAGYGYTF
TRBD2,NA,TRBJ2-3,TRBV12-3/TRBV12-4,TGTGCCTCCGCGGCTAGCGGGTACACAGATACGCAGTATTTT,CASAASGYTDTQYF
NA,many,TRBJ1-1,TRBV5-1,TGCGCCAGCAGCTTGATTTCCCGCCAGAACACTGAAGCTTTCTTT,CASSLISRQNTEAFF
NA,many,TRBJ2-7,TRBV15,TGTGCCACCCTTAACGGCCTAAGAACTTACGAGCAGTACTTC,CATLNGLRTYEQYF
NA,many,TRBJ1-1,TRBV18,TGTGCCAGCTCACCGCCGGATTCTAACACTGAAGCTTTCTTT,CASSPPDSNTEAFF
NA,many,TRBJ1-2,TRBV29-1,TGCAGCGTTGGTGGCCAGGGGCAGGGGATATATGGCTACACCTTC,CSVGGQGQGIYGYTF
NA,NA,TRBJ2-2,TRBV20-1,TGCAGTGCTAGTGATGGCAGTACCGAACAAGGGTGGTATTCCGGGGAGCTGTTTTTT,CSASDGSTEQGWYSGELFF
NA,NA,TRBJ1-5,TRBV20-1,TGCAGTGCTTACAGGGCCAATCAGCCCCAGCATTTT,CSAYRANQPQHF
TRBD1,many,TRBJ2-7,TRBV28,TGTGCCAGCAGTCCCCCGGGGACAGGGGTCGGCGAGCAGTACTTC,CASSPPGTGVGEQYF
NA,NA,TRBJ2-2,TRBV7-3,TGTGCCAGCAGCCCCCGGACAGGGGAGCTGTTTTTT,CASSPRTGELFF
TRBD2,NA,TRBJ2-5,TRBV7-2,TGTGCCAGCAGCCCCCAGCGGGGGGAGACCCAGTACTTC,CASSPQRGETQYF
NA,few,TRBJ2-7,TRBV6-4,TGTGCCAGCAGTGACTTGCGACGGATTCCCTGCGACGTGACCTACGAGCAGTACTTC,CASSDLRRIPCDVTYEQYF
TRBD1,many,TRBJ2-1,TRBV11-2,TGTGCCAGCAGCTTAGAACCCGGACAGGTCGATGAGCAGTTCTTC,CASSLEPGQVDEQFF
NA,many,TRBJ2-7,TRBV27,TGTGCCAGCAGTATTAGGACCGACTACGAGCAGTACTTC,CASSIRTDYEQYF
NA,NA,TRBJ2-2,TRBV5-1,TGCGCCAGCTCCAAGGGGGATTTAGTGGGAACCGGGGAGCTGTTTTTT,CASSKGDLVGTGELFF
NA,many,TRBJ1-1,TRBV3-1,TGTGCCAGCAGCCAAGGGTGGGCCACTGAAGCTTTCTTT,CASSQGWATEAFF
NA,many,TRBJ1-2,TRBV6-1,TGTGCCAGCAGTGAAGTGGGGTCGACAGACTATGGCTACACCTTC,CASSEVGSTDYGYTF
TRBD2,NA,TRBJ2-7,TRBV4-1,TGCGCCAGCAGCCAACTAGCGGGGGGCAGCGAGCAGTACTTC,CASSQLAGGSEQYF